This T cell receptor beta chain originates from a study of blood T cells in healthy people across ages. Whole-study findings and limits: Versus aged donors, long-lived donors had higher diversity and more naive CD4+ cells.

Using a J-beta primer mix together with a sample-barcoded 5' primer, a second PCR was run for roughly 6 to 12 cycles. TCRdb used MiXCR to reprocess the 5' RACE reads, holding one entry per CDR3 protein. This sample carries roughly 700,000 distinct CDR3 sequences, around 48% of them seen once, and the ten largest clones take under 35%. As for this clonotype: As yet, its antigen is unknown.

Each donor gave roughly 9.1 milliliters of peripheral blood. The total RNA that was extracted per sample amounted to at least 5.5 micrograms. This CDR3 region has 15 residues. Germline CDR1 and CDR2: SGHDN and FVKESK. V dropped 1 base and J dropped 3 bases, with 13 bases sitting between them. The source of this sequence is a woman aged 55-70 years in good health. V and J are TRBV14 and TRBJ2-7, with D possibly matching TRBD1 (6 bases). The sample taken for sequencing was blood. This chain's CDR3 is CASSQVSRGSYEQYF. In nucleotides, the CDR3 is TGTGCCAGCAGCCAAGTTTCGAGGGGGAGCTACGAGCAGTACTTC. Complete variable domain (other parts from reference TRBV14 and TRBJ2-7): EAGVTQFPSHSVIEKGQTVTLRCDPISGHDNLYWYRRVMGKEIKFLLHFVKESKQDESGMPNNRFLAERTGGTYSTLKVQPAELEDSGVYFCASSQVSRGSYEQYFGPGTRLTVT.